These T cell receptor beta chains were read from a single sample in a study of Ad26.COV2.S vaccination and SARS-CoV-2 variants. Assay used: immunoSEQ multiplex PCR; TCRdb lists only in-frame clones, some missing. The data show about 420,000 clones, roughly 90% seen once. This specimen consisted of peripheral blood, obtained in a trial of Ad26.COV2.S vaccine versus placebo. Receptors originate from a person between 18 and 65 years old who received the Ad26.COV2.S COVID-19 vaccine or a placebo. CDR3s include the opening cysteine and the closing phenylalanine or tryptophan. The order of the fields is V gene, clone size, J gene, D gene, CDR3 DNA, CDR3 protein. D genes are given only for firm matches. The size of a clone is reported for some rows only, either as once, few or many, or as a class for expanded clones.

V gene: TRBV10-3; clone size: NA; J gene: TRBJ2-7; D gene: NA; CDR3 DNA: TGTGCCATCAGTGAGCCCGGGGACGGTTTCTACGAGCAGTACTTC; CDR3 protein: CAISEPGDGFYEQYF
V gene: TRBV27; clone size: NA; J gene: TRBJ2-2; D gene: NA; CDR3 DNA: TGTGCCAGCAGCCTCACGAACGGCCTGGGCACCGGGGAGCTGTTTTTT; CDR3 protein: CASSLTNGLGTGELFF
V gene: TRBV5-6; clone size: once; J gene: TRBJ2-7; D gene: TRBD1; CDR3 DNA: TGTGCCAGCAGCTTCTTTCGGACAGGCCGTCTCTACGAGCAGTACTTC; CDR3 protein: CASSFFRTGRLYEQYF
V gene: TRBV5-1; clone size: NA; J gene: TRBJ1-6; D gene: TRBD1; CDR3 DNA: TGCGCCAGCAGCCCGGACAGGGAGGCTTCACCCCTCCACTTT; CDR3 protein: CASSPDREASPLHF
V gene: TRBV3-1/TRBV3-2; clone size: NA; J gene: TRBJ2-1; D gene: TRBD1; CDR3 DNA: TGTGCCAGCAGCCAAGAGTTAATGGGACAGGGGGCCGATGAGCAGTTCTTC; CDR3 protein: CASSQELMGQGADEQFF
V gene: TRBV7-8; clone size: NA; J gene: TRBJ2-1; D gene: NA; CDR3 DNA: TGTGCCAGCAGCTTAAAGGGACCATACAATGAGCAGTTCTTC; CDR3 protein: CASSLKGPYNEQFF
V gene: TRBV7-6; clone size: once; J gene: TRBJ2-7; D gene: TRBD1; CDR3 DNA: TGTGCCAGCAGCTCCGGGACAGGGGGTTACGAGCAGTACTTC; CDR3 protein: CASSSGTGGYEQYF
V gene: TRBV5-8; clone size: once; J gene: TRBJ2-2; D gene: NA; CDR3 DNA: TGTGCCAGCAGCTTACGCAGGGTCGGTAACACCGGGGAGCTGTTTTTT; CDR3 protein: CASSLRRVGNTGELFF
V gene: TRBV2; clone size: NA; J gene: TRBJ2-3; D gene: NA; CDR3 DNA: TGTGCCAGCAGTGAAGAGGGGGGCTATACGCAGTATTTT; CDR3 protein: CASSEEGGYTQYF
V gene: TRBV10-3; clone size: NA; J gene: TRBJ2-5; D gene: NA; CDR3 DNA: TGTGCCATCAGTGAGTCAGGAATTGAAAGGGATTTGGAGACCCAGTACTTC; CDR3 protein: CAISESGIERDLETQYF
V gene: TRBV27; clone size: once; J gene: TRBJ2-2; D gene: NA; CDR3 DNA: TGTGCCAGCAGTTTAGGCAGGGGCACCGGGGAGCTGTTTTTT; CDR3 protein: CASSLGRGTGELFF
V gene: TRBV28; clone size: NA; J gene: TRBJ1-1; D gene: NA; CDR3 DNA: TGTGCCAGCAGTTTTCGGGGGCTCACTGAAGCTTTCTTT; CDR3 protein: CASSFRGLTEAFF
V gene: TRBV19; clone size: NA; J gene: TRBJ2-1; D gene: NA; CDR3 DNA: TGTGCCAGTAGTATAGGGCCTACAGGCTACAATGAGCAGTTCTTC; CDR3 protein: CASSIGPTGYNEQFF
V gene: TRBV19; clone size: NA; J gene: TRBJ1-2; D gene: TRBD1; CDR3 DNA: TGTGCCAGTAGTATGCGCCACAGGGGAACGGGAGAAGGCTACACCTTC; CDR3 protein: CASSMRHRGTGEGYTF
V gene: TRBV5-4; clone size: few; J gene: TRBJ2-2; D gene: NA; CDR3 DNA: TGTGCCAGCAGCTTGGGCTTAGCGACCGGGGAGCTGTTTTTT; CDR3 protein: CASSLGLATGELFF
V gene: TRBV21-1; clone size: NA; J gene: TRBJ1-4; D gene: NA; CDR3 DNA: TGTGCCAGCAGCTTCGCCTACGTGACAGGGGAAATAAAAATGAAGGGAAAACTGTTTTTT; CDR3 protein: CASSFAYVTGEIKMKGKLFF
V gene: TRBV3-1/TRBV3-2; clone size: NA; J gene: TRBJ2-3; D gene: TRBD2; CDR3 DNA: TGTGCCAGCAGCCAAATGACGGGGGGGAAGGGTACGCAGTATTTT; CDR3 protein: CASSQMTGGKGTQYF
V gene: TRBV6-1; clone size: NA; J gene: TRBJ1-1; D gene: NA; CDR3 DNA: TGTGCCAGCAGTGAAACGGCAGGCTGGAACACTGAAGCTTTCTTT; CDR3 protein: CASSETAGWNTEAFF
V gene: TRBV4-3; clone size: NA; J gene: TRBJ2-3; D gene: TRBD2; CDR3 DNA: TGCGCCAGCAGCCAAGAATTGTTATCTAGCGGCAGCACAGATACGCAGTATTTT; CDR3 protein: CASSQELLSSGSTDTQYF
V gene: TRBV10-2; clone size: NA; J gene: TRBJ1-1; D gene: NA; CDR3 DNA: TGCGCCAGCGTGGGGGAGTTGAACACTGAAGCTTTCTTT; CDR3 protein: CASVGELNTEAFF
V gene: TRBV4-1; clone size: NA; J gene: TRBJ1-3; D gene: NA; CDR3 DNA: TGCGCCAGCAGCCAAGATCTCGGGGTCGGAAACACCATATATTTT; CDR3 protein: CASSQDLGVGNTIYF
V gene: TRBV3-1/TRBV3-2; clone size: once; J gene: TRBJ2-6; D gene: NA; CDR3 DNA: TGTGCCAGCAGCCAATACTCCAACGTCCTGACTTTC; CDR3 protein: CASSQYSNVLTF
V gene: TRBV6-5; clone size: NA; J gene: TRBJ1-5; D gene: NA; CDR3 DNA: TGTGCCAGCGGGTCCTTCGGGAATAGCAATCAGCCCCAGCATTTT; CDR3 protein: CASGSFGNSNQPQHF
V gene: TRBV18; clone size: NA; J gene: TRBJ2-2; D gene: NA; CDR3 DNA: TGTGCCAGCTCACCAGCGGCGAACACCGGGGAGCTGTTTTTT; CDR3 protein: CASSPAANTGELFF
V gene: TRBV6-2/TRBV6-3; clone size: NA; J gene: TRBJ1-1; D gene: NA; CDR3 DNA: TGTGCCAGCAGTTACTTTCCCACCAGGCAGTTGGATGAAGCTTTCTTT; CDR3 protein: CASSYFPTRQLDEAFF
V gene: TRBV27; clone size: NA; J gene: TRBJ1-3; D gene: TRBD1; CDR3 DNA: TGTGCCAGCAGTTTATGGGGACAGGCTGGAAACACCATATATTTT; CDR3 protein: CASSLWGQAGNTIYF
V gene: TRBV9; clone size: NA; J gene: TRBJ2-7; D gene: NA; CDR3 DNA: TGTGCCAGCAGCGTAGGCGAAGGGTCCTACGAGCAGTACTTC; CDR3 protein: CASSVGEGSYEQYF
V gene: TRBV27; clone size: NA; J gene: TRBJ2-1; D gene: NA; CDR3 DNA: TGTGCCACCAGTTTTATGGGGGGTTTAAGATACAATGAGCAGTTCTTC; CDR3 protein: CATSFMGGLRYNEQFF
V gene: TRBV5-1; clone size: NA; J gene: TRBJ1-1; D gene: TRBD1; CDR3 DNA: TGCGCCAGCAGCTCGACAGGGAGCACTGAAGCTTTCTTT; CDR3 protein: CASSSTGSTEAFF
V gene: TRBV5-4; clone size: NA; J gene: TRBJ2-3; D gene: TRBD2; CDR3 DNA: TGTGCCAGCAGCGCAAGCGGGGGAAACACAGATACGCAGTATTTT; CDR3 protein: CASSASGGNTDTQYF
V gene: TRBV6-1; clone size: NA; J gene: TRBJ1-5; D gene: TRBD1; CDR3 DNA: TGTGCCAGCAGTGGGGGACAGGGGACCCCGGGGGGAGGAAATCAGCCCCAGCATTTT; CDR3 protein: CASSGGQGTPGGGNQPQHF
V gene: TRBV7-9; clone size: once; J gene: TRBJ1-1; D gene: NA; CDR3 DNA: TGTGCCAGCAGCTTACAAACACAAATTACCACTGAAGCTTTCTTT; CDR3 protein: CASSLQTQITTEAFF
V gene: TRBV24-1; clone size: once; J gene: TRBJ2-1; D gene: TRBD2; CDR3 DNA: TGTGCCACCAGTGACCCGGGACTAGCGGGGGGGGACAGCTCCTACAATGAGCAGTTCTTC; CDR3 protein: CATSDPGLAGGDSSYNEQFF
V gene: TRBV4-1; clone size: NA; J gene: TRBJ1-5; D gene: NA; CDR3 DNA: TGCGCCAGCAGCCAAGATGCAGGGCAGCCCCAGCATTTT; CDR3 protein: CASSQDAGQPQHF
V gene: TRBV2; clone size: NA; J gene: TRBJ1-5; D gene: TRBD1; CDR3 DNA: TGTGCCAGCAGTGGAGACAGGGGAAATCAGCCCCAGCATTTT; CDR3 protein: CASSGDRGNQPQHF
V gene: TRBV14; clone size: NA; J gene: TRBJ1-1; D gene: NA; CDR3 DNA: TGTGCCAGCAGCCGAAATTCTTGGGCTGAAGCTTTCTTT; CDR3 protein: CASSRNSWAEAFF
V gene: TRBV29-1; clone size: NA; J gene: TRBJ1-6; D gene: NA; CDR3 DNA: TGCAGCGTTTCCCAAGGGGGAAATTCACCCCTCCACTTT; CDR3 protein: CSVSQGGNSPLHF
V gene: TRBV9; clone size: once; J gene: TRBJ2-5; D gene: TRBD1; CDR3 DNA: TGTGCCAGCAGCGCCTCCGGATCGACAGGGGGTAAAGAGACCCAGTACTTC; CDR3 protein: CASSASGSTGGKETQYF